This T cell receptor (beta chain) stems from a study of glioma-infiltrating T cells after dendritic cell vaccination. Whole-study context: Monocyte-derived dendritic cells, cultured 7 to 8 days with IL-4 and GM-CSF, were pulsed with autologous tumor lysate. Findings and limits, study-wide: No direct clonality-survival link was found; a diverse polyclonal response may matter.

This clone was counted only a few times. Its antigen remains unknown. The CDR3 has 16 residues. V was trimmed by 0 bases and J by 1 base, leaving 7 bases between them. Germline V gene sequence: CDR1 LNHNV, CDR2 YYDKDF (reference sequence). Up to about 2 ug genomic DNA was used for TCRB CDR3 amplification. The primer mix had 60 V beta and 13 J beta primers. The data were produced by immunoSEQ multiplex PCR, yet TCRdb's version contains in-frame clones alone and is incomplete. The sample consists of 95,000 or so clones, approximately 87% of them appearing once. The sequencing here drew on blood, taken before dendritic cell vaccination. The chain couples TRBV15 to TRBJ2-6; D ambiguous. The source is a human donor with glioblastoma. This CDR3 reads CATSRDQRSGANVLTF. DNA for the CDR3: TGTGCCACCAGCAGAGATCAGAGGTCTGGGGCCAACGTCCTGACTTTC.